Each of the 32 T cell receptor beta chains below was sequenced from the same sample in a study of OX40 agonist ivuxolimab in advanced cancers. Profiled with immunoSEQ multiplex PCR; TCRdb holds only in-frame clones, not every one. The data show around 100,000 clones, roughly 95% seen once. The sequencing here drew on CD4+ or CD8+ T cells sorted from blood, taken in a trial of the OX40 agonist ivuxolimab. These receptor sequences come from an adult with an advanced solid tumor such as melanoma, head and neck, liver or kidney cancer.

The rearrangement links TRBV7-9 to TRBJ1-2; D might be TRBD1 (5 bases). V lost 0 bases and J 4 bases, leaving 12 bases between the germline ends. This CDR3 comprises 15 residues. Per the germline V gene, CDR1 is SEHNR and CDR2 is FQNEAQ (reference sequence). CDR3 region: CASSLAAQGAYGYTF. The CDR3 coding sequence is TGTGCCAGCAGCTTAGCAGCCCAGGGCGCCTATGGCTACACCTTC.

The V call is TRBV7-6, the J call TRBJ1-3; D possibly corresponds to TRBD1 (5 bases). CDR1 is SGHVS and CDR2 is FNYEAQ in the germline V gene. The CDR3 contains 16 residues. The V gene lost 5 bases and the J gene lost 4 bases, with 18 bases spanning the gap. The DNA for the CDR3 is TGTGCCAGCAGCCTGCGTCGAGTGAAGGGGGGAAACACCATATATTTT. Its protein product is CASSLRRVKGGNTIYF.

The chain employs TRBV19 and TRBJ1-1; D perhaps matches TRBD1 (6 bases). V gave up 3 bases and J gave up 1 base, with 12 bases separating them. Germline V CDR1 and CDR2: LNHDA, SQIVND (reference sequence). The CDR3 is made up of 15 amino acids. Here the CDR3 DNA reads TGTGCCAGTAGTATGAACGGACAGTCGAACACTGAAGCTTTCTTT. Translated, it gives CASSMNGQSNTEAFF.

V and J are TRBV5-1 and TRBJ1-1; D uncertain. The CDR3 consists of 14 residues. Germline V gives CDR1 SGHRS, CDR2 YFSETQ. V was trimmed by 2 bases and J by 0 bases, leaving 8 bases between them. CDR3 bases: TGCGCCAGCAGCTTAGAAGGATTGAACACTGAAGCTTTCTTT. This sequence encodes CASSLEGLNTEAFF. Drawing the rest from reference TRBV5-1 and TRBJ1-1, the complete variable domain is KAGVTQTPRYLIKTRGQQVTLSCSPISGHRSVSWYQQTPGQGLQFLFEYFSETQRNKGNFPGRFSGRQFSNSRSEMNVSTLELGDSALYLCASSLEGLNTEAFFGQGTRLTVV.

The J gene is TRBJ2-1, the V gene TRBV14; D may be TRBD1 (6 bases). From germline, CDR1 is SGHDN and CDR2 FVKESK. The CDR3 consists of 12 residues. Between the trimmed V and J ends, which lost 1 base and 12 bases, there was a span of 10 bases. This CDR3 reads CASSQGGHGQFF. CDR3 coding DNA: TGTGCCAGCAGCCAAGGGGGACACGGGCAGTTCTTC.

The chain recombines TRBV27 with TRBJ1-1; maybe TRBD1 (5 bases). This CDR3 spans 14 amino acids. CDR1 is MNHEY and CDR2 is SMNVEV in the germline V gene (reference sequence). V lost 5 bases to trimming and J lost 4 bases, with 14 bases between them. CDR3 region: CASSPGPGTTEAFF. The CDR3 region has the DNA TGTGCCAGCAGTCCCGGCCCGGGGACCACTGAAGCTTTCTTT.

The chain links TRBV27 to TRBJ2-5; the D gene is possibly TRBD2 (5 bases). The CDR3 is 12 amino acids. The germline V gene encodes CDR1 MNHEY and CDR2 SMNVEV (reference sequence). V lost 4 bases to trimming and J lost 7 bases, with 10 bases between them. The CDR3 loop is CASSSVGGTQYF. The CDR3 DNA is TGTGCCAGCAGTTCCGTAGGAGGGACCCAGTACTTC.

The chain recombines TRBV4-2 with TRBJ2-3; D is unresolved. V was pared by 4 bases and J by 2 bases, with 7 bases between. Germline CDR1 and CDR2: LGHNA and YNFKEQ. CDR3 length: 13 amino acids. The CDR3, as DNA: TGTGCCAGCAGCCCGCTCCCCACAGATACGCAGTATTTT. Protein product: CASSPLPTDTQYF.

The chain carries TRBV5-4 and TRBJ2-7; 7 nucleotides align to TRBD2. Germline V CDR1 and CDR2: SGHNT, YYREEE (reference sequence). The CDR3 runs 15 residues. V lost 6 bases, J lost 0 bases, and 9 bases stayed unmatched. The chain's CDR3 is CASNQMGGSSYEQYF. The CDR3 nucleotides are TGTGCCAGCAACCAAATGGGCGGGAGCTCCTACGAGCAGTACTTC. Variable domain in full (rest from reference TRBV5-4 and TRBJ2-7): ETGVTQSPTHLIKTRGQQVTLRCSSQSGHNTVSWYQQALGQGPQFIFQYYREEENGRGNFPPRFSGLQFPNYSSELNVNALELDDSALYLCASNQMGGSSYEQYFGPGTRLTVT.

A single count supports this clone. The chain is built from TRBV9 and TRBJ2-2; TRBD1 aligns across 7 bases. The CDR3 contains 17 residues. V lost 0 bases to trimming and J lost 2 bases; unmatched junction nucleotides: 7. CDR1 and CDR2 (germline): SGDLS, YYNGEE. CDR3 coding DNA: TGTGCCAGCAGCGTAGACCCCGGGACAGAAAACACCGGGGAGCTGTTTTTT. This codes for CASSVDPGTENTGELFF. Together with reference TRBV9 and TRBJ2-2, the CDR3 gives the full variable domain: DSGVTQTPKHLITATGQRVTLRCSPRSGDLSVYWYQQSLDQGLQFLIQYYNGEERAKGNILERFSAQQFPDLHSELNLSSLELGDSALYFCASSVDPGTENTGELFFGEGSRLTVL.

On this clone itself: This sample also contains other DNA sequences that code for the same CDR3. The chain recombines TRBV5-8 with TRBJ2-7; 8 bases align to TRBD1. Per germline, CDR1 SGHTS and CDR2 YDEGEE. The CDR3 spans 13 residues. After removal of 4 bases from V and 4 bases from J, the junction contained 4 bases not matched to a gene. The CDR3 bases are TGTGCCAGCAGCGAAGGGACAGGTTACGAGCAGTACTTC. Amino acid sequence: CASSEGTGYEQYF.

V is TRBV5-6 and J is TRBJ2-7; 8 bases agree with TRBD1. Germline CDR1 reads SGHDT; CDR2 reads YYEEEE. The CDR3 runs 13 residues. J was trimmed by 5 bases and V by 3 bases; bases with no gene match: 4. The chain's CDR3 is CASSSDRAHEQYF. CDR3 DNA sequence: TGTGCCAGCAGCTCGGACAGGGCCCACGAGCAGTACTTC.

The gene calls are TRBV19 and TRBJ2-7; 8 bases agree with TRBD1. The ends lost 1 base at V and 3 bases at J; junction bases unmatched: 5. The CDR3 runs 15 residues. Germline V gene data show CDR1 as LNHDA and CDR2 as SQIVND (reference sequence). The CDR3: CASSIAGQGYYEQYF. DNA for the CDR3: TGTGCCAGTAGTATAGCCGGACAGGGATACTACGAGCAGTACTTC.

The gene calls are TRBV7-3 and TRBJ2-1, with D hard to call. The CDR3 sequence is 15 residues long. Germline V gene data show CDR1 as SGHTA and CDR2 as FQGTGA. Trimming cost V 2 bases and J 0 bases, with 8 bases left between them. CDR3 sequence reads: CASSLDPGSYNEQFF. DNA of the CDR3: TGTGCCAGCAGCTTAGATCCCGGCTCCTACAATGAGCAGTTCTTC. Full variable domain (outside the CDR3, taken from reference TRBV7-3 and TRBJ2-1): GAGVSQTPSNKVTEKGKYVELRCDPISGHTALYWYRQSLGQGPEFLIYFQGTGAADDSGLPNDRFFAVRPEGSVSTLKIQRTERGDSAVYLCASSLDPGSYNEQFFGPGTRLTVL.

The CDR3 DNA reads TGTGCCAGCAGCTCAGGTTATACAAGGGGCGATGAGCAGTTCTTC. Its protein product is CASSSGYTRGDEQFF. The rearrangement links TRBV11-2 to TRBJ2-1; maybe TRBD1 (5 bases). This CDR3 region has 15 residues. Per germline, CDR1 SGHAT and CDR2 FQNNGV. V was shortened by 4 bases and J by 8 bases, with 18 bases between the two germline ends. The variable domain in full, with the rest retrieved from reference TRBV11-2 and TRBJ2-1, is EAGVAQSPRYKIIEKRQSVAFWCNPISGHATLYWYQQILGQGPKLLIQFQNNGVVDDSQLPKDRFSAERLKGVDSTLKIQPAKLEDSAVYLCASSSGYTRGDEQFFGPGTRLTVL.

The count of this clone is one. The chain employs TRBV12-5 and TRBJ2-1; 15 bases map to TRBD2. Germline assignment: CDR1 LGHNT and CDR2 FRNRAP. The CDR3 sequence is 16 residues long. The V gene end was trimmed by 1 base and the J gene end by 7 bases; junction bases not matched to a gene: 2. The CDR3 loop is CASGLAGTSGRNEQFF. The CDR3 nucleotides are TGTGCTAGTGGTTTGGCCGGGACTAGCGGGAGGAATGAGCAGTTCTTC.

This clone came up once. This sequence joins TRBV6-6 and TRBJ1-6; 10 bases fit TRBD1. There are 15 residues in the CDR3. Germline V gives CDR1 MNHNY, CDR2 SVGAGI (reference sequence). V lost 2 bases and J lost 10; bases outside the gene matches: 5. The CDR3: CASSYGDRGSSPLHF. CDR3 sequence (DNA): TGTGCCAGCAGTTACGGGGACAGGGGAAGCTCACCCCTCCACTTT.

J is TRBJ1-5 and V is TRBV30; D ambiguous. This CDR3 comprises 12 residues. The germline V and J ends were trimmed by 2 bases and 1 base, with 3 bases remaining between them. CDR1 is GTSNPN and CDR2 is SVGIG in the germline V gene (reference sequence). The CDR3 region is CAWSNSNQPQHF. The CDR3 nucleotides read TGTGCCTGGAGTAACAGCAATCAGCCCCAGCATTTT. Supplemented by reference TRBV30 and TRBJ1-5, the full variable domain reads SQTIHQWPATLVQPVGSPLSLECTVEGTSNPNLYWYRQAAGRGLQLLFYSVGIGQISSEVPQNLSASRPQDRQFILSSKKLLLSDSGFYLCAWSNSNQPQHFGDGTRLSIL.

CDR3 nucleotides: TGTGCCAGCAGTTTAGAGGGGGACACCGGGGAGCTGTTTTTT. Its protein is CASSLEGDTGELFF. The gene calls are TRBV27 and TRBJ2-2, with TRBD1 as a possible D gene (6 bases). Germline assignment: CDR1 MNHEY and CDR2 SMNVEV (reference sequence). This CDR3 region has 14 residues. V was pared by 2 bases and J by 3 bases, with 7 bases between.

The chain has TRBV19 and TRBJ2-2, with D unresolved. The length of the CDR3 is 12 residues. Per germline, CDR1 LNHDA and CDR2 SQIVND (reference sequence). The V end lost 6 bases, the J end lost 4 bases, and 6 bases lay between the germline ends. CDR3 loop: CASSLRTGELFF. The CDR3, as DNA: TGTGCCAGTAGCCTACGCACCGGGGAGCTGTTTTTT.

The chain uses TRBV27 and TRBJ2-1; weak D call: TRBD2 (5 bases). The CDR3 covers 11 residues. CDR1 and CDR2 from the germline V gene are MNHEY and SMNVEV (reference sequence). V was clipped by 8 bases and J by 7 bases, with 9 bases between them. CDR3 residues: CASGSSNEQFF. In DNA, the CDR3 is TGTGCCAGCGGGAGTTCGAATGAGCAGTTCTTC.

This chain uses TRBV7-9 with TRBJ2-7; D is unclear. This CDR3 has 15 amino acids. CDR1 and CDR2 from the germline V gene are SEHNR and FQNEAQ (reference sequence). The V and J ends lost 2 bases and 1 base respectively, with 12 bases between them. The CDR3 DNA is TGTGCCAGCAGCTTACCCCAGGCCGGTTCCTACGAGCAGTACTTC. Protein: CASSLPQAGSYEQYF.

CDR3 loop: CASSLGGADLESTEAFF. CDR3 nucleotide sequence: TGTGCCAGCAGCTTAGGGGGGGCCGACCTGGAGTCCACTGAAGCTTTCTTT. The genes are TRBV7-9 and TRBJ1-1; a weak D match, TRBD1 (6 bases). Per germline, CDR1 SEHNR and CDR2 FQNEAQ (reference sequence). Trimming took 1 base from V and 4 from J, leaving 19 bases between them. This CDR3 is built from 17 residues.

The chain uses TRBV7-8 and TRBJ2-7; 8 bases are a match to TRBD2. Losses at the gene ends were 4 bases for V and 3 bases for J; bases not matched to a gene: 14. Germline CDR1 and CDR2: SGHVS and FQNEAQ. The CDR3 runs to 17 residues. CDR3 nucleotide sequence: TGTGCCAGCAGCTCCCCGGGTAGCGGGACCGTAAACTACGAGCAGTACTTC. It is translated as CASSSPGSGTVNYEQYF.

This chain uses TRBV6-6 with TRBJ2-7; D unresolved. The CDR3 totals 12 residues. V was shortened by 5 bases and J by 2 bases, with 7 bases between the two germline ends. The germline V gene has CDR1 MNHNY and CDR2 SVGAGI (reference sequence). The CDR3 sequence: CASSDFTYEQYF. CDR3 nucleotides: TGTGCCAGCAGTGATTTTACCTACGAGCAGTACTTC.

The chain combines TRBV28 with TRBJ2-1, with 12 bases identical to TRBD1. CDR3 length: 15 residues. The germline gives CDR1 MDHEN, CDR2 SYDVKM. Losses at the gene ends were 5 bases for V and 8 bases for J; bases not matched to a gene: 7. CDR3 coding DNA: TGTGCCAGCAGTCTTGGGACAGGGGGCGGATATGAGCAGTTCTTC. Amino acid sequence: CASSLGTGGGYEQFF. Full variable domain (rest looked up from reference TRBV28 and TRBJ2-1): DVKVTQSSRYLVKRTGEKVFLECVQDMDHENMFWYRQDPGLGLRLIYFSYDVKMKEKGDIPEGYSVSREKKERFSLILESASTNQTSMYLCASSLGTGGGYEQFFGPGTRLTVL.

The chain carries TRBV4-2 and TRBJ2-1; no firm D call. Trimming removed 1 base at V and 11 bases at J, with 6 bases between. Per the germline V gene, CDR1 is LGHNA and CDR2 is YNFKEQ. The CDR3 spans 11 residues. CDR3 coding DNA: TGTGCCAGCAGCCAAGGAGCTAAGCAGTTCTTC. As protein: CASSQGAKQFF.

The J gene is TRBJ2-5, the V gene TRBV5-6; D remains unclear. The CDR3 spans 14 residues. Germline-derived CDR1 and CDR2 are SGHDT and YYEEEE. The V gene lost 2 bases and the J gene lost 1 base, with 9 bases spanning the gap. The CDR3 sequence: CASSLGNGQETQYF. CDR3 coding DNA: TGTGCCAGCAGCTTAGGTAACGGCCAAGAGACCCAGTACTTC.

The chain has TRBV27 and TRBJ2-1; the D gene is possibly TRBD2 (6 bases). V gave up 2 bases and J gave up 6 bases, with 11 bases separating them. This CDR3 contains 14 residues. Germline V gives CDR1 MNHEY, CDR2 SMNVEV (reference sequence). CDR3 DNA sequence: TGTGCCAGCAGTTTAAGAGCGGGTCCCAATGAGCAGTTCTTC. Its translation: CASSLRAGPNEQFF.

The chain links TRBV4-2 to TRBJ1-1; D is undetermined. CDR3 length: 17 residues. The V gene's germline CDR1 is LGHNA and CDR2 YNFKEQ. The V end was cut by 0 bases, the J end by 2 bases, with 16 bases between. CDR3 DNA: TGTGCCAGCAGCCAAGAGGCATCTTCGGGGTTTAACACTGAAGCTTTCTTT. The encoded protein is CASSQEASSGFNTEAFF.

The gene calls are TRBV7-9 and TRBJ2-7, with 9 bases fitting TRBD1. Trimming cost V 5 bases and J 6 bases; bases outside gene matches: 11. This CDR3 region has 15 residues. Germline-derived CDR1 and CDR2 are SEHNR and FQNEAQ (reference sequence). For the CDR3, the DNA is TGTGCCAGCAGCCCATCGGACAGGGGTCGGGTCGAGCAGTACTTC. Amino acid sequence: CASSPSDRGRVEQYF. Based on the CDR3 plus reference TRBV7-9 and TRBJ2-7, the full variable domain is DTGVSQNPRHKITKRGQNVTFRCDPISEHNRLYWYRQTLGQGPEFLTYFQNEAQLEKSRLLSDRFSAERPKGSFSTLEIQRTEQGDSAMYLCASSPSDRGRVEQYFGPGTRLTVT.

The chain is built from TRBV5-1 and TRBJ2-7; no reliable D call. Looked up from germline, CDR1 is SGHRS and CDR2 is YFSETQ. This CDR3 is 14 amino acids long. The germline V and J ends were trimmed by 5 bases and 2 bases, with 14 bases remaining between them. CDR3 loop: CASRAPQSTYEQYF. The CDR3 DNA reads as TGCGCCAGCAGGGCCCCGCAGTCCACCTACGAGCAGTACTTC.